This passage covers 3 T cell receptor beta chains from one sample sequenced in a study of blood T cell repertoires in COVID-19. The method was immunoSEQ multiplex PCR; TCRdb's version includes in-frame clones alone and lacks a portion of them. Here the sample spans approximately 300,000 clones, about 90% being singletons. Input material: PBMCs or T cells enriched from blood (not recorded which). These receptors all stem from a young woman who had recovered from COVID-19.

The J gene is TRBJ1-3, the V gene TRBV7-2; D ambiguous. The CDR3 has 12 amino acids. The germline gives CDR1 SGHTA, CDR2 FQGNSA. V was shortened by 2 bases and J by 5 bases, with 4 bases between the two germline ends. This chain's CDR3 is CASSLSRNTIYF. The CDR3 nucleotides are TGTGCCAGCAGCTTAAGCCGAAACACCATATATTTT.

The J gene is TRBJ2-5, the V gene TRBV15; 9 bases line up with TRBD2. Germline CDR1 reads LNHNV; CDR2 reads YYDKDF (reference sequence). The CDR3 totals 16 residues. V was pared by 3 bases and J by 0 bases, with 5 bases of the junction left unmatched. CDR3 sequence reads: CATSRGSGGYQETQYF. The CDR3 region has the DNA TGTGCCACCAGCAGGGGTAGCGGGGGCTACCAAGAGACCCAGTACTTC.

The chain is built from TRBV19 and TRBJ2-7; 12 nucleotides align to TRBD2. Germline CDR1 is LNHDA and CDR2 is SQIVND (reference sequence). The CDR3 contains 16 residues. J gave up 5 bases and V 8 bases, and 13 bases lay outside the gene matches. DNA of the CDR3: TGTGCCAGTCCTCCCAGAGGACTAGCGGGGAAACACGAGCAGTACTTC. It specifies CASPPRGLAGKHEQYF.